A single sample gave rise to the 32 T cell receptor beta chains below, sequenced in a study of cytomegalovirus exposure and HLA in healthy donors. PCR involved 60 Vbeta and 13 Jbeta primers. Using immunoSEQ multiplex PCR, the repertoire was profiled, and TCRdb retains in-frame clones only, with some absent. The profile shows 90,000 to 130,000 clones, approximately 82% of them singletons. Sequenced: PBMCs. The receptors stem from a man aged 25 to 40 in good health and CMV-seropositive.

The V call is TRBV10-2, the J call TRBJ1-4; D not resolved. Germline CDR1 WSHSY, CDR2 SAAADI. CDR3 length equals 15 residues. The ends were cut back, 0 bases at V and 8 bases at J, with 13 bases in the middle. The CDR3 sequence: CASSESWAGGEKLFF. The CDR3 coding sequence is TGCGCCAGCAGTGAGTCGTGGGCCGGAGGGGAAAAACTGTTTTTT.

The V call is TRBV11-2, the J call TRBJ2-3; 8 bases line up with TRBD2. Unmatched junction bases numbered 4, after V lost 4 bases and J lost 1 base. The V gene's germline CDR1 is SGHAT and CDR2 FQNNGV. The CDR3 runs 15 residues. CDR3 DNA sequence: TGTGCCAGCAGCTCCTTAGCGGGACGCACAGATACGCAGTATTTT. Its protein product is CASSSLAGRTDTQYF.

The V call is TRBV19, the J call TRBJ2-5; D might be TRBD2 (7 bases). Germline lookup yields CDR1 LNHDA and CDR2 SQIVND (reference sequence). The CDR3 totals 14 residues. Trimming took off 5 bases at V and 3 bases at J, with 13 bases between the two ends. CDR3: CASSRRGGEETQYF. DNA of the CDR3: TGTGCCAGTAGTCGGCGAGGGGGGGAAGAGACCCAGTACTTC.

The chain links TRBV19 to TRBJ1-2; TRBD1 agrees at 7 bases. The CDR3 spans 13 residues. Germline CDR1 and CDR2: LNHDA and SQIVND (reference sequence). With V trimmed by 6 bases and J by 4 bases, 5 bases remained unmatched. The CDR3 bases are TGTGCCAGTAGGCCAGGGGGATCCTATGGCTACACCTTC. This encodes CASRPGGSYGYTF.

This chain uses TRBV5-1 with TRBJ2-3, with 7 bases lining up with TRBD1. CDR1 and CDR2 (germline): SGHRS, YFSETQ. J was trimmed by 6 bases and V by 0 bases; bases with no gene match: 4. The CDR3 loop spans 14 amino acids. As DNA, the CDR3 is TGCGCCAGCAGCTTGGTGGCACAGGGGGATACGCAGTATTTT. Encoded protein: CASSLVAQGDTQYF.

The genes are TRBV6-7 and TRBJ2-1, with TRBD2 identical over 9 bases. TRBV6-7 is annotated as an ORF whose role is uncertain. CDR3 size: 16 residues. Unmatched junction bases numbered 3, after V lost 0 bases and J lost 3 bases. CDR3: CASSYSGREGYNEQFF. The CDR3 coding sequence is TGTGCCAGCAGTTACTCGGGGCGGGAGGGCTACAATGAGCAGTTCTTC.

The chain recombines TRBV4-1 with TRBJ2-3; 10 nucleotides agree with TRBD2. Per germline, CDR1 MGHRA and CDR2 YSYEKL. The CDR3 has 16 residues. The junction had 4 bases not matched to a gene; V was cut back by 4 bases and J by 0 bases. The CDR3 protein is CASSLLAGASTDTQYF. Written as DNA, the CDR3 is TGCGCCAGCAGCCTCCTAGCGGGGGCTAGCACAGATACGCAGTATTTT.

The chain employs TRBV5-6 and TRBJ1-1, with no clear D. Germline V gene data show CDR1 as SGHDT and CDR2 as YYEEEE. The length of the CDR3 is 16 residues. V was cut by 1 base and J by 3 bases, with 16 bases left in between. CDR3 DNA: TGTGCCAGCAGCTTGATTTTGAAGCATTTGTACACTGAAGCTTTCTTT. This sequence encodes CASSLILKHLYTEAFF.

The sample holds a few counts of this clone. The CDR3 sequence is CASSLGQGGDGELFF. The CDR3 region has the DNA TGTGCCAGCAGCCTGGGACAGGGGGGTGACGGGGAGCTGTTTTTT. This sequence joins TRBV7-9 and TRBJ2-2, with 11 positions matching TRBD1. Germline values: CDR1 SEHNR, CDR2 FQNEAQ (reference sequence). J gave up 7 bases and V 5 bases, and 6 bases lay outside the gene matches. CDR3 length: 15 residues.

The V gene is TRBV7-9, the J gene TRBJ1-4, with 7 nucleotides matching TRBD1. Germline V lookup: CDR1 SEHNR, CDR2 FQNEAQ (reference sequence). J lost 7 bases, V lost 5 bases, and 13 bases had no gene match. The CDR3 spans 16 residues. This chain's CDR3 is CASSPPTGDGGEKLFF. The CDR3 DNA follows: TGTGCCAGCAGCCCACCCACAGGGGATGGTGGTGAAAAACTGTTTTTT.

The V call is TRBV28, the J call TRBJ1-1, with TRBD1 matching over 11 bases. The junction had 1 base not matched to a gene; V was cut back by 3 bases and J by 1 base. The CDR3 is made up of 15 amino acids. Per germline, CDR1 MDHEN and CDR2 SYDVKM. The CDR3 region has the DNA TGTGCCAGCAGTTTGGACAGGGGGCGGAACACTGAAGCTTTCTTT. Protein sequence: CASSLDRGRNTEAFF.

The chain couples TRBV27 to TRBJ2-1, with 9 bases matching TRBD1. CDR1 is MNHEY and CDR2 is SMNVEV in the germline V gene (reference sequence). The V segment lost 7 bases and the J segment 14 bases; nucleotides outside the gene matches: 12. The CDR3 length is 13 residues. The CDR3 protein is CASTMGQGSLKFF. CDR3 nucleotide sequence: TGTGCCAGCACCATGGGACAGGGTAGTTTAAAGTTCTTC.

This clone occurred once. The gene calls are TRBV19 and TRBJ2-7, with 9 bases aligning to TRBD1. The trim removed 3 bases at V and 8 bases at J, leaving 8 bases unmatched. In germline, CDR1 is LNHDA, CDR2 SQIVND (reference sequence). CDR3 size: 14 residues. CDR3 residues: CASSMGTGFYKQYV. The DNA for the CDR3 is TGTGCCAGTAGTATGGGGACAGGGTTTTACAAGCAGTACGTC.

The V and J genes are TRBV28 and TRBJ1-2; 7 nucleotides line up with TRBD1. This CDR3 region has 13 residues. In germline, CDR1 is MDHEN, CDR2 SYDVKM. V shed 6 bases and J 4 bases; nucleotides not matched to a gene: 5. The CDR3 here is CASRRPGGYGYTF. The CDR3 DNA is TGTGCCAGCAGGCGACCAGGGGGCTATGGCTACACCTTC.

CDR3 nucleotides: TGTGCCAGCAGCGTAGAGGGTCGGGGGGCGATCTCTGGAAACACCATATATTTT. Its protein product is CASSVEGRGAISGNTIYF. The chain combines TRBV9 with TRBJ1-3; perhaps TRBD1 as D (6 bases). Germline V lookup: CDR1 SGDLS, CDR2 YYNGEE. Trimming removed 0 bases from V and 0 bases from J, with 16 bases in between. The CDR3 runs 18 residues.

This sequence joins TRBV7-9 and TRBJ1-2; 8 bases agree with TRBD1. V shed 4 bases, J shed 5 bases, and the junction held 6 bases outside the gene matches. The CDR3 has 14 residues. The germline gives CDR1 SEHNR, CDR2 FQNEAQ (reference sequence). The CDR3 nucleotides read TGTGCCAGCAGCTCGCAGGGACAGGATTATGGCTACACCTTC. It translates to CASSSQGQDYGYTF.

The genes are TRBV27 and TRBJ2-1; 12 bases map to TRBD2. Looked up from germline, CDR1 is MNHEY and CDR2 is SMNVEV (reference sequence). V lost 6 bases, J lost 13 bases, and 4 bases stayed unmatched. The CDR3 is made up of 12 amino acids. DNA for the CDR3: TGTGCCAGCAGGGGACTAGCGGGTTATCAGTTCTTC. It translates to CASRGLAGYQFF.

The genes are TRBV7-3 and TRBJ1-2, with D tentatively TRBD1 (6 bases). The CDR3 consists of 14 residues. V lost 6 bases and J 7 bases, leaving 18 bases between the germline ends. The germline V gene encodes CDR1 SGHTA and CDR2 FQGTGA. The CDR3 protein is CASRKGQTSTGYTF. In DNA form, the CDR3 reads TGTGCCAGCAGGAAAGGACAGACGTCTACTGGCTACACCTTC. Full variable domain (rest looked up from reference TRBV7-3 and TRBJ1-2): GAGVSQTPSNKVTEKGKYVELRCDPISGHTALYWYRQSLGQGPEFLIYFQGTGAADDSGLPNDRFFAVRPEGSVSTLKIQRTERGDSAVYLCASRKGQTSTGYTFGSGTRLTVV.

The chain joins TRBV5-1 to TRBJ2-1; D perhaps matches TRBD2 (6 bases). This CDR3 comprises 13 residues. Germline CDR1 is SGHRS and CDR2 is YFSETQ. The V gene lost 4 bases and the J gene lost 7 bases, with 12 bases spanning the gap. CDR3 bases: TGCGCCAGCAGCAGGGAGGTTGAGAATGAGCAGTTCTTC. Translating it yields CASSREVENEQFF.

This chain links TRBV4-2 with TRBJ2-1, with 7 bases that match TRBD1. V gave up 0 bases and J gave up 5 bases; unmatched junction bases: 7. This CDR3 is 16 amino acids long. Germline CDR1 is LGHNA and CDR2 is YNFKEQ. CDR3: CASSQEGTVNNNEQFF. The CDR3 DNA sequence: TGTGCCAGCAGCCAAGAAGGGACAGTGAACAACAATGAGCAGTTCTTC.

Only one count was recorded for this clone. This chain joins TRBV5-6 and TRBJ1-6; TRBD1 matches 7 bases. The CDR3 extends over 16 amino acids. V was pared by 2 bases and J by 8 bases, with 10 bases of the junction left unmatched. Germline V lookup: CDR1 SGHDT, CDR2 YYEEEE. In nucleotides, the CDR3 is TGTGCCAGCAGCTTAAGTGCCGGGACAGTCTATTCACCCCTCCACTTT. Encoded protein: CASSLSAGTVYSPLHF.

The chain joins TRBV11-2 to TRBJ2-7; 12 positions agree with TRBD2. The J segment lost 2 bases and the V segment lost 0 bases, leaving 5 bases of the junction unmatched. The CDR3 has 17 residues. CDR1 SGHAT and CDR2 FQNNGV come from the germline V gene. This CDR3 reads CASSLDWASGRAYEQYV. The CDR3 region has the DNA TGTGCCAGCAGCTTAGATTGGGCTAGCGGGAGGGCCTACGAGCAGTACGTC.

V is TRBV5-6 and J is TRBJ2-1, with TRBD2 identical over 9 bases. Germline CDR1 reads SGHDT; CDR2 reads YYEEEE. V gave up 1 base and J gave up 5 bases; unmatched junction bases: 4. The CDR3 loop spans 15 amino acids. CDR3 nucleotide sequence: TGTGCCAGCAGCTTGACCGCTAGCGGGAACAATGAGCAGTTCTTC. Translation gives CASSLTASGNNEQFF.

The chain links TRBV5-4 to TRBJ1-2; D may be TRBD1 (5 bases). CDR1 and CDR2 from the germline V gene are SGHNT and YYREEE (reference sequence). The CDR3 has 14 residues. With 2 bases removed from V and 8 bases from J, the gap between germline ends came to 16 bases. The CDR3 region is CASSFDGRDLGYTF. The CDR3 bases are TGTGCCAGCAGCTTCGATGGCAGGGACTTAGGCTACACCTTC.

This rearrangement joins TRBV7-3 to TRBJ2-1; 7 bases line up with TRBD1. The CDR3 contains 13 residues. The germline gives CDR1 SGHTA, CDR2 FQGTGA. After removal of 5 bases from V and 7 bases from J, the junction contained 5 bases not matched to a gene. CDR3 nucleotide sequence: TGTGCCAGCAGCAGACAGGGACGGAATGAGCAGTTCTTC. Translated: CASSRQGRNEQFF.

The V call is TRBV11-2, the J call TRBJ2-3; TRBD2 is a possible D gene (7 bases). The germline gives CDR1 SGHAT, CDR2 FQNNGV. This CDR3 contains 15 residues. The V end lost 2 bases, the J end lost 2 bases, and 11 bases lay between the germline ends. The CDR3 DNA reads as TGTGCCAGCAGCTTACGGGGGGACAACACAGATACGCAGTATTTT. Encoded protein: CASSLRGDNTDTQYF.

V usage is TRBV5-1 and J usage is TRBJ2-5; weak D call: TRBD2 (6 bases). This CDR3 spans 15 amino acids. Germline CDR1 reads SGHRS; CDR2 reads YFSETQ. Trimming pared 0 bases from V and 2 bases from J, leaving 11 bases between. The CDR3 loop reads CASSLGGVEQETQYF. The CDR3 DNA follows: TGCGCCAGCAGCTTGGGCGGGGTGGAACAAGAGACCCAGTACTTC.

This chain links TRBV6-5 with TRBJ1-2; D gene uncertain. Germline-derived CDR1 and CDR2 are MNHEY and SVGAGI. The CDR3 contains 13 residues. The V end lost 6 bases, the J end lost 4 bases, and 12 bases lay between the germline ends. CDR3 bases: TGTGCCAGCAGGCCACACGTGTTCTATGGCTACACCTTC. Translated, it gives CASRPHVFYGYTF.

The rearrangement links TRBV6-6 to TRBJ2-2; a weak D match, TRBD2 (5 bases). V gave up 0 bases and J gave up 6 bases, with 8 bases separating them. Germline CDR1 and CDR2: MNHNY and SVGAGI (reference sequence). The CDR3 spans 14 residues. CDR3 sequence: CASSYSKLAGELFF. The DNA for the CDR3 is TGTGCCAGCAGTTACTCGAAACTAGCCGGGGAGCTGTTTTTT.

The chain couples TRBV18 to TRBJ2-3; TRBD2 matches at 11 bases. The CDR3 is made up of 15 amino acids. V lost 2 bases and J lost 5; bases outside the gene matches: 3. The germline CDR1 and CDR2 sequences are KGHSH and LQKENI. This chain's CDR3 is CASSPTSGSKDTQYF. DNA for the CDR3: TGTGCCAGCTCACCAACTAGCGGGAGTAAAGATACGCAGTATTTT.

This chain uses TRBV15 with TRBJ2-2; 11 nucleotides match TRBD2. Trimming removed 6 bases from V and 4 bases from J; junction bases left unmatched: 10. The CDR3 spans 17 residues. Germline CDR1 is LNHNV and CDR2 is YYDKDF (reference sequence). The CDR3 coding sequence is TGTGCCACCAGGGGCAGGGTAGCGGGAGGGATCACCGGGGAGCTGTTTTTT. Its protein product is CATRGRVAGGITGELFF.

The table lists this clone with many counts. V gene TRBV6-4 combines with J gene TRBJ1-2; 8 bases agree with TRBD1. The germline V gene encodes CDR1 MRHNA and CDR2 SNTAGT. V was pared by 8 bases and J by 6 bases, with 5 bases of the junction left unmatched. The CDR3 spans 12 residues. This CDR3 is CASGQGGDGYTF. In DNA, the CDR3 is TGTGCCAGCGGACAGGGCGGCGATGGCTACACCTTC.